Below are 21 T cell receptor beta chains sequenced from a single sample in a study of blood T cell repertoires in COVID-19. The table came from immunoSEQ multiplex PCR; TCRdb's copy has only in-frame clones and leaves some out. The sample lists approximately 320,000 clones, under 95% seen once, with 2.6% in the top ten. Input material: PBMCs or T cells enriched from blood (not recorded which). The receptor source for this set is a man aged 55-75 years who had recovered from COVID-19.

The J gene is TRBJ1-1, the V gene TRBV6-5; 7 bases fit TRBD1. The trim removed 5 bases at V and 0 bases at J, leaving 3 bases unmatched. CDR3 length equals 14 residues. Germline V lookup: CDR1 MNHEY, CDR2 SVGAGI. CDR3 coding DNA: TGTGCCAGCAGTCGACAGGGCCTGAACACTGAAGCTTTCTTT. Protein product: CASSRQGLNTEAFF.

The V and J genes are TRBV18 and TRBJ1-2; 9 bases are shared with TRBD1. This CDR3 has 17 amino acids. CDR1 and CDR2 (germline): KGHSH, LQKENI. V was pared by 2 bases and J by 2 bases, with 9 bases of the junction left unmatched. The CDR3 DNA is TGTGCCAGCTCACCATATACAGGGGGCGCCGGAAACTATGGCTACACCTTC. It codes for CASSPYTGGAGNYGYTF.

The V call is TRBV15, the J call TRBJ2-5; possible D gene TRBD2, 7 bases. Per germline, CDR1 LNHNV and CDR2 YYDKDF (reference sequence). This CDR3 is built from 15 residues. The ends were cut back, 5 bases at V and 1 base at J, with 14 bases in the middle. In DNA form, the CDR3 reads TGTGCCACCAGCTCGGGGGGCACCACCCAAGAGACCCAGTACTTC. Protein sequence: CATSSGGTTQETQYF.

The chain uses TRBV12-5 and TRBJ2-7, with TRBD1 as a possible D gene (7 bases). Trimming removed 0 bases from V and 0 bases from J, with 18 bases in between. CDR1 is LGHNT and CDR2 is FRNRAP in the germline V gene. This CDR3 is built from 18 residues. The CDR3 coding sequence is TGTGCTAGTGGTTTGGTACGCGGGACAGCCGAATTCTCCTACGAGCAGTACTTC. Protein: CASGLVRGTAEFSYEQYF.

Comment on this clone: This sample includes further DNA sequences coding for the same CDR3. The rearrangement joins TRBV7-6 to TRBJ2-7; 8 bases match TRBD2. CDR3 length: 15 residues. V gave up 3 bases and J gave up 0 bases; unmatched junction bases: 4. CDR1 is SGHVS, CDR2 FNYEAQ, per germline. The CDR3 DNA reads TGTGCCAGCAGCTTGTCGGGGGGGAGCTCCTACGAGCAGTACTTC. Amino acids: CASSLSGGSSYEQYF.

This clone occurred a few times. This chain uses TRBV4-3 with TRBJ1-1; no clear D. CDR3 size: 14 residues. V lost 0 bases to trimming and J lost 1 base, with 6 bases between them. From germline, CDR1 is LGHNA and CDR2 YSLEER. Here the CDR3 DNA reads TGCGCCAGCAGCCAAGACGTTTGGAACACTGAAGCTTTCTTT. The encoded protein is CASSQDVWNTEAFF.

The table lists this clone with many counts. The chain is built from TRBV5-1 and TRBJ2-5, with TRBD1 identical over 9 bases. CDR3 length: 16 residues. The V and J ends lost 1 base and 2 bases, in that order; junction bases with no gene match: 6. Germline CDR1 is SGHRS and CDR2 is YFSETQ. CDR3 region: CASSLWGGQGQETQYF. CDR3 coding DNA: TGCGCCAGCAGCTTGTGGGGGGGACAGGGACAAGAGACCCAGTACTTC.

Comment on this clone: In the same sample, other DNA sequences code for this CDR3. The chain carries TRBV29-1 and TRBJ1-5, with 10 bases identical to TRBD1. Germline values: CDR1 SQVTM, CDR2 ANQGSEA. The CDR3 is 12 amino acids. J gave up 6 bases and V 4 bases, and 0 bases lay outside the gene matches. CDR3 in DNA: TGCAGCGTTGGGACAGGGGGTCAGCCCCAGCATTTT. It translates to CSVGTGGQPQHF.

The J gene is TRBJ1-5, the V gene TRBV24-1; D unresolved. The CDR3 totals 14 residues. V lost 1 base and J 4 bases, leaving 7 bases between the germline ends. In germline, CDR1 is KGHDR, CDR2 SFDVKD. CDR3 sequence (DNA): TGTGCCACCAGTGATTTTAACAAGAATCAGCCCCAGCATTTT. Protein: CATSDFNKNQPQHF.

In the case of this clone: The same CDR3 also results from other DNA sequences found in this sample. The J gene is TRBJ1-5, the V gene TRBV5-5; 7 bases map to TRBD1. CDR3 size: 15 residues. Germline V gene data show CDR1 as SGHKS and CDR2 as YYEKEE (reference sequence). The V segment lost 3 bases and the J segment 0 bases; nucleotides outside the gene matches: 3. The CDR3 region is CASSSGQASNQPQHF. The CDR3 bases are TGTGCCAGCAGCTCCGGACAGGCTAGCAATCAGCCCCAGCATTTT. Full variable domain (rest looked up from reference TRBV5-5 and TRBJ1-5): DAGVTQSPTHLIKTRGQQVTLRCSPISGHKSVSWYQQVLGQGPQFIFQYYEKEERGRGNFPDRFSARQFPNYSSELNVNALLLGDSALYLCASSSGQASNQPQHFGDGTRLSIL.

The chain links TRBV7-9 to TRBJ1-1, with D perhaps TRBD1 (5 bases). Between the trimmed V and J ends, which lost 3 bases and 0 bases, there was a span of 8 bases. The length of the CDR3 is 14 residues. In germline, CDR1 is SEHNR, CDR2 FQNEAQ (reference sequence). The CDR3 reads CASSFDRMNTEAFF. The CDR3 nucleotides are TGTGCCAGCAGCTTCGACAGAATGAACACTGAAGCTTTCTTT.

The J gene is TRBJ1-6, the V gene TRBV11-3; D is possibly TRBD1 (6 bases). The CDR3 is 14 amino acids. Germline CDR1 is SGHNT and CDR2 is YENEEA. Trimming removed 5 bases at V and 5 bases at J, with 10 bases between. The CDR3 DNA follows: TGTGCCAGCAGCCGGGACATCGATAATTCACCCCTCCACTTT. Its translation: CASSRDIDNSPLHF. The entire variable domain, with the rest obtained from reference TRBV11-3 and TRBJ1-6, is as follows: EAGVVQSPRYKIIEKKQPVAFWCNPISGHNTLYWYLQNLGQGPELLIRYENEEAVDDSQLPKDRFSAERLKGVDSTLKIQPAELGDSAVYLCASSRDIDNSPLHFGNGTRLTVT.

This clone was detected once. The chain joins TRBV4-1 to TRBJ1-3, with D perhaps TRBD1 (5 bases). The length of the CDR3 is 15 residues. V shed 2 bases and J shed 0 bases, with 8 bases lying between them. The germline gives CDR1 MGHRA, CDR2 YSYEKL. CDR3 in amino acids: CASSQNTGSGNTIYF. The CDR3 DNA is TGCGCCAGCAGCCAAAACACAGGCTCTGGAAACACCATATATTTT.

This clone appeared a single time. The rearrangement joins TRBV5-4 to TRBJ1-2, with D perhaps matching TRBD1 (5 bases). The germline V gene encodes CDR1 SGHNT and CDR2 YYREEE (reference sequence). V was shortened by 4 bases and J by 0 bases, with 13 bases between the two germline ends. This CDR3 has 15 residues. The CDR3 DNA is TGTGCCAGCAGCCCTGGGGCGAGGACTAACTATGGCTACACCTTC. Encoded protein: CASSPGARTNYGYTF.

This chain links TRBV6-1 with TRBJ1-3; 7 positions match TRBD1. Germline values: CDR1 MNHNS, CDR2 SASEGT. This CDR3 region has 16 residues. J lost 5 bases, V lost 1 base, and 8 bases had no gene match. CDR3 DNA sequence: TGTGCCAGCAGTGAAGGGTACAGGGGAACGAGAAACACCATATATTTT. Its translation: CASSEGYRGTRNTIYF.

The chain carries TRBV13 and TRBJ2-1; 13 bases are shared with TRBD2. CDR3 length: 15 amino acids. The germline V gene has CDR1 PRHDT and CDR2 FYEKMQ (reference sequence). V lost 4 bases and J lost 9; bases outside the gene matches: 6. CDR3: CASSSGTSGNVEQFF. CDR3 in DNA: TGTGCCAGCAGCTCAGGGACTAGCGGGAACGTTGAGCAGTTCTTC. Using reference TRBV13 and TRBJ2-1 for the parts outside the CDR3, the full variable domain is AAGVIQSPRHLIKEKRETATLKCYPIPRHDTVYWYQQGPGQDPQFLISFYEKMQSDKGSIPDRFSAQQFSDYHSELNMSSLELGDSALYFCASSSGTSGNVEQFFGPGTRLTVL.

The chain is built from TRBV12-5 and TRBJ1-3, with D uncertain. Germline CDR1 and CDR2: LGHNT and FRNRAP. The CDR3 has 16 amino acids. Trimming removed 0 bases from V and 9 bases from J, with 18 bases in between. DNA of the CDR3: TGTGCTAGTGGTTTGGTACCTAATCAACCGGGGTCCACCATATATTTT. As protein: CASGLVPNQPGSTIYF.

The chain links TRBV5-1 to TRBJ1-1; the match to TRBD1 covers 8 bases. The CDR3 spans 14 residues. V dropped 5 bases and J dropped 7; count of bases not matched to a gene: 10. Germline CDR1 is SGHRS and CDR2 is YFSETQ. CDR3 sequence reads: CASRFRQGHNEAFF. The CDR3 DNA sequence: TGCGCCAGCAGATTTAGACAGGGGCACAATGAAGCTTTCTTT.

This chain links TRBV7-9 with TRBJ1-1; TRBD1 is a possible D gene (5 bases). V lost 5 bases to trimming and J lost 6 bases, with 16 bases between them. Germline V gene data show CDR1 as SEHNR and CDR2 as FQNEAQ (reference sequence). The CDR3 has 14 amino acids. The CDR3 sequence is CASSPVGGFPEAFF. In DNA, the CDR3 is TGTGCCAGCAGCCCCGTGGGGGGGTTCCCTGAAGCTTTCTTT.

Here the CDR3 DNA reads TGTGCCAGCAGGCGGGCTGCACTTAACTATGGCTACACCTTC. Translated: CASRRAALNYGYTF. The chain has TRBV2 and TRBJ1-2; D remains unclear. Trimming shortened V by 6 bases and J by 1 base, and 12 bases separated the two germline ends. Germline CDR1 SNHLY, CDR2 FYNNEI. The CDR3 has 14 amino acids.

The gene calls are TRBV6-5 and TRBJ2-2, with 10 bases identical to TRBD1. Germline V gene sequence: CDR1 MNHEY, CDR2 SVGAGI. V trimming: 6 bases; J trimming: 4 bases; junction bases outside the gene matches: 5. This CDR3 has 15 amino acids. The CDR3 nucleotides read TGTGCCAGCAGGAGACAGGGGGCTTTCACCGGGGAGCTGTTTTTT. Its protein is CASRRQGAFTGELFF.